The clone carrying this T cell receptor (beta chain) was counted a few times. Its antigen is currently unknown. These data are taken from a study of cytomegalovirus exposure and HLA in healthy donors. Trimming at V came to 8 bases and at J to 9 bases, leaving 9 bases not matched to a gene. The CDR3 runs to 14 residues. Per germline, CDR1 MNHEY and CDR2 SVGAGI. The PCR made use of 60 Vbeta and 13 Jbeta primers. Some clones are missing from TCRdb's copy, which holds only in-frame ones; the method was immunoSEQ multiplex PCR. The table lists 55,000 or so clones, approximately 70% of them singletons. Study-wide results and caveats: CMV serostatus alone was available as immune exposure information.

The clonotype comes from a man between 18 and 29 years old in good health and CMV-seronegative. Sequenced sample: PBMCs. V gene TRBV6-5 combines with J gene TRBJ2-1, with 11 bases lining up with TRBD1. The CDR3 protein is CASQPGQGEGEQFF. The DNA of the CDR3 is TGTGCCAGCCAACCGGGACAGGGGGAAGGTGAGCAGTTCTTC.